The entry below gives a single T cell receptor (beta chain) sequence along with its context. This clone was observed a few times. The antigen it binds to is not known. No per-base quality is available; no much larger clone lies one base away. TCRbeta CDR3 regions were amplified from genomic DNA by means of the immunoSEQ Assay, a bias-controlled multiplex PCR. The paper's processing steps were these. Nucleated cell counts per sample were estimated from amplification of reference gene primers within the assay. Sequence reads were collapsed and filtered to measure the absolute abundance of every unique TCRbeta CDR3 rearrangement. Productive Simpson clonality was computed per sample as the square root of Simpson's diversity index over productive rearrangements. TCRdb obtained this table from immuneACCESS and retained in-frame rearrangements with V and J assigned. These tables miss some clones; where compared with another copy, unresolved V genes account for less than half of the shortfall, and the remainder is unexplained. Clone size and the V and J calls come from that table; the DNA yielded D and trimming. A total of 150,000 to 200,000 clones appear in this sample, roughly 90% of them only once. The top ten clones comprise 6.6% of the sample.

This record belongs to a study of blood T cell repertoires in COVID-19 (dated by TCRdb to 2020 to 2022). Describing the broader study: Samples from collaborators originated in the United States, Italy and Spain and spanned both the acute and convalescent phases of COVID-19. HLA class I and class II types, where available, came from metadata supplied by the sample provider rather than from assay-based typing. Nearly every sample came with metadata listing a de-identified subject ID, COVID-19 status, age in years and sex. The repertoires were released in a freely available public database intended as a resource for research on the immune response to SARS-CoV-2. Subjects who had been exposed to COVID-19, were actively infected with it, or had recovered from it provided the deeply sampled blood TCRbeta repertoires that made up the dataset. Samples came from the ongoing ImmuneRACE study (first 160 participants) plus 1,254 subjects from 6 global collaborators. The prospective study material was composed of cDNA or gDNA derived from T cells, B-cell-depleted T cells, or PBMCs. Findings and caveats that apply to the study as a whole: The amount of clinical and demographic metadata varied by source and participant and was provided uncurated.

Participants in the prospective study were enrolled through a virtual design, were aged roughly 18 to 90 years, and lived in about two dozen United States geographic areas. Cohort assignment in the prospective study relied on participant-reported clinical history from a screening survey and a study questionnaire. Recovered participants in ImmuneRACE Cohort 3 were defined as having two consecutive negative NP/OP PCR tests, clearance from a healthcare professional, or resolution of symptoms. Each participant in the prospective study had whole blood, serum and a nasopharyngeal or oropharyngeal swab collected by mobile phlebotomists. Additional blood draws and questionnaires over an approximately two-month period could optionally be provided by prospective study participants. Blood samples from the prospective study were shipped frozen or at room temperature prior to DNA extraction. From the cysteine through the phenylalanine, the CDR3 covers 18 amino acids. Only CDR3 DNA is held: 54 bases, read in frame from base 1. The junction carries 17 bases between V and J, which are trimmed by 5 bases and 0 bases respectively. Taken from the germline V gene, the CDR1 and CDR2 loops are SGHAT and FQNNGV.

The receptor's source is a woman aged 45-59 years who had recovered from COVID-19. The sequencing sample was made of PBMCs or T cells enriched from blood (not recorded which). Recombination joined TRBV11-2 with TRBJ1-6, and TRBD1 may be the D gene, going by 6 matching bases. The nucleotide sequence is TGTGCCAGCAGCCCTGGTTGGCAGGGGAGCTCCTATAATTCACCCCTCCACTTT. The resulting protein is CASSPGWQGSSYNSPLHF.